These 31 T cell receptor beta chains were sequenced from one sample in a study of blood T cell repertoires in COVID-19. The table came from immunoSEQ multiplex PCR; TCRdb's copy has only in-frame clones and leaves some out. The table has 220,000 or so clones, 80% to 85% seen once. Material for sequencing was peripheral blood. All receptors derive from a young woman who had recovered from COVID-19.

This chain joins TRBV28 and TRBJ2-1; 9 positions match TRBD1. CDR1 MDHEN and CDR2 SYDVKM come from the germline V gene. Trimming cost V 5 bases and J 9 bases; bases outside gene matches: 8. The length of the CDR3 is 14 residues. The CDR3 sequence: CASSPRGQGPEQFF. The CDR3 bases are TGTGCCAGCAGTCCCCGGGGACAGGGACCTGAGCAGTTCTTC. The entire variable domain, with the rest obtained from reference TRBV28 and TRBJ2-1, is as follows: DVKVTQSSRYLVKRTGEKVFLECVQDMDHENMFWYRQDPGLGLRLIYFSYDVKMKEKGDIPEGYSVSREKKERFSLILESASTNQTSMYLCASSPRGQGPEQFFGPGTRLTVL.

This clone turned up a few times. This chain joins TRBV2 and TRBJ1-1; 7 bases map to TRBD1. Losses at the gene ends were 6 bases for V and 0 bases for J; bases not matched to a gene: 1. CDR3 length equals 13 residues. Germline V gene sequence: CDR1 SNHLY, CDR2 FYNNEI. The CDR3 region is CASSRGVNTEAFF. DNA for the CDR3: TGTGCCAGCAGCAGGGGGGTGAACACTGAAGCTTTCTTT. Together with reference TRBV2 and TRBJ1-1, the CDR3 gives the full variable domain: EPEVTQTPSHQVTQMGQEVILRCVPISNHLYFYWYRQILGQKVEFLVSFYNNEISEKSEIFDDQFSVERPDGSNFTLKIRSTKLEDSAMYFCASSRGVNTEAFFGQGTRLTVV.

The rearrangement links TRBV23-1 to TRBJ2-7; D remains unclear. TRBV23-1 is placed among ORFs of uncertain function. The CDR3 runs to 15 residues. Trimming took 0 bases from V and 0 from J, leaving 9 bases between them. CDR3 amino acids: CASSQSETVSYEQYF. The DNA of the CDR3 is TGCGCCAGCAGTCAATCGGAGACCGTCTCCTACGAGCAGTACTTC.

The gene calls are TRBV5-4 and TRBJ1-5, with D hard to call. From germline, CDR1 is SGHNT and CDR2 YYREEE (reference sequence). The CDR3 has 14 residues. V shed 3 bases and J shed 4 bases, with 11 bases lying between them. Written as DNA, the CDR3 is TGTGCCAGCAGCTGGGAGGGTGCTAATCAGCCCCAGCATTTT. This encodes CASSWEGANQPQHF. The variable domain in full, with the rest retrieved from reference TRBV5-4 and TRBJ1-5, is ETGVTQSPTHLIKTRGQQVTLRCSSQSGHNTVSWYQQALGQGPQFIFQYYREEENGRGNFPPRFSGLQFPNYSSELNVNALELDDSALYLCASSWEGANQPQHFGDGTRLSIL.

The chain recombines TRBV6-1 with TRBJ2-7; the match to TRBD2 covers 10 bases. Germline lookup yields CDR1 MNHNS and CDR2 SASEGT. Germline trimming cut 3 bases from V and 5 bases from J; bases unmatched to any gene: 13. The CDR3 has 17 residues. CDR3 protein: CASSEFGMLAGEHEQYF. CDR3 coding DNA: TGTGCCAGCAGTGAGTTTGGTATGCTAGCGGGAGAGCACGAGCAGTACTTC.

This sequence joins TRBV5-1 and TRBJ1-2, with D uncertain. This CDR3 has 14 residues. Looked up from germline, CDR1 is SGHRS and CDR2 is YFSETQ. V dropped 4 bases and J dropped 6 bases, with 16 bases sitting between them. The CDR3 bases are TGCGCCAGCAGCGATCTGAGCCACCTCGATGGCTACACCTTC. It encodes CASSDLSHLDGYTF.

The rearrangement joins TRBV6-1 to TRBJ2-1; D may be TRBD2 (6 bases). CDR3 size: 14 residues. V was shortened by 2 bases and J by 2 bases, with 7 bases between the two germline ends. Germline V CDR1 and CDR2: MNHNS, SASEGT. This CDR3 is CASSEREPYNEQFF. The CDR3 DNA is TGTGCCAGCAGTGAACGGGAGCCCTACAATGAGCAGTTCTTC.

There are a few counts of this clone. The CDR3 sequence: CASSWGQVGQPQHF. In DNA form, the CDR3 reads TGTGCCAGCAGCTGGGGACAGGTAGGTCAGCCCCAGCATTTT. The chain combines TRBV7-6 with TRBJ1-5; 8 bases agree with TRBD1. Germline V gene data show CDR1 as SGHVS and CDR2 as FNYEAQ. The CDR3 contains 14 residues. V lost 4 bases, J lost 6 bases, and 5 bases stayed unmatched.

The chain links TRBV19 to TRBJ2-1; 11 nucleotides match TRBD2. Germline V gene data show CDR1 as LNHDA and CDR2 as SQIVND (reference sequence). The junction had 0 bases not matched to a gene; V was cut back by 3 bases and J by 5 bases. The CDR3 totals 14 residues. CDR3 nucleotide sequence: TGTGCCAGTAGTATGACTAGCGGGGACAATGAGCAGTTCTTC. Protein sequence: CASSMTSGDNEQFF. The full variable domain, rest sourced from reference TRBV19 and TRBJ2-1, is DGGITQSPKYLFRKEGQNVTLSCEQNLNHDAMYWYRQDPGQGLRLIYYSQIVNDFQKGDIAEGYSVSREKKESFPLTVTSAQKNPTAFYLCASSMTSGDNEQFFGPGTRLTVL.

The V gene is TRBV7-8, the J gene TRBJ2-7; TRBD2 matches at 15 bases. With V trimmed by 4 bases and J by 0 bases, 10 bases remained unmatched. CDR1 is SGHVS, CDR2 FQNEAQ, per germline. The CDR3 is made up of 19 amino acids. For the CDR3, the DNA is TGTGCCAGCAGCTACCCCGGGACTAGCGGGAGGTTTCTCTCCTACGAGCAGTACTTC. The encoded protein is CASSYPGTSGRFLSYEQYF.

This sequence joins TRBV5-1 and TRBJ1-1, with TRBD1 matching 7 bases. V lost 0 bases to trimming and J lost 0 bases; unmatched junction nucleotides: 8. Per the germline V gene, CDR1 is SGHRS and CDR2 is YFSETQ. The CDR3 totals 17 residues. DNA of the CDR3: TGCGCCAGCAGCTTGGTCGAGGGGGCCGACATGAACACTGAAGCTTTCTTT. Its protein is CASSLVEGADMNTEAFF.

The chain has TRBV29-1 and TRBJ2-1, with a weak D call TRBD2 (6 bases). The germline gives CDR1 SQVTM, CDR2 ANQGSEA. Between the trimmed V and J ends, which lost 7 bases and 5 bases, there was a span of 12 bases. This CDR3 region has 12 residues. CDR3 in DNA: TGCAGCGCCCCCCGGGGGAACAATGAGCAGTTCTTC. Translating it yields CSAPRGNNEQFF.

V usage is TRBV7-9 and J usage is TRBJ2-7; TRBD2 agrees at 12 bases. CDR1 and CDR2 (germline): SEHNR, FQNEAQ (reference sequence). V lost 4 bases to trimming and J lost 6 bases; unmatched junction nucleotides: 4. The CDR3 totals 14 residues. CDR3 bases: TGTGCCAGCAGCTCCCTAGCGGGAGGGCCCGAGCAGTACTTC. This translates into CASSSLAGGPEQYF.

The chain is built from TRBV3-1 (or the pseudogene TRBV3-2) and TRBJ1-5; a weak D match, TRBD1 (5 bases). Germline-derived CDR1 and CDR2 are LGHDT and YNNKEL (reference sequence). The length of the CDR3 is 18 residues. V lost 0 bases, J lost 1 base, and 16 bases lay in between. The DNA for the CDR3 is TGTGCCAGCAGCCAAGAAGTCCCGGGGGGGAGGAGCAATCAGCCCCAGCATTTT. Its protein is CASSQEVPGGRSNQPQHF.

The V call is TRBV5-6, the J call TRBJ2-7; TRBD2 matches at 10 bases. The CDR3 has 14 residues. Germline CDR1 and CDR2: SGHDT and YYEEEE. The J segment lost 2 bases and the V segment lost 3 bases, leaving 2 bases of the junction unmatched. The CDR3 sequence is CASSSGLAAYEQYF. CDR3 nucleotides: TGTGCCAGCAGCTCCGGACTAGCGGCCTACGAGCAGTACTTC.

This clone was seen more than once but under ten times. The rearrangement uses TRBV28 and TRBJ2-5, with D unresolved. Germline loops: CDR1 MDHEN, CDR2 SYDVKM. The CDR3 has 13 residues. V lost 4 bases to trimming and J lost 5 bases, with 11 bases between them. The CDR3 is CASSWLMEETQYF. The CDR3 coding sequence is TGTGCCAGCAGTTGGCTCATGGAGGAGACCCAGTACTTC.

CDR3 sequence reads: CASSPWYGTSGQETQYF. CDR3 in DNA: TGTGCCAGCAGCCCATGGTATGGGACTAGCGGACAAGAGACCCAGTACTTC. The chain combines TRBV14 with TRBJ2-5, with TRBD2 identical over 11 bases. This CDR3 is built from 17 residues. Germline loops: CDR1 SGHDN, CDR2 FVKESK. V lost 4 bases and J lost 2; bases outside the gene matches: 9.

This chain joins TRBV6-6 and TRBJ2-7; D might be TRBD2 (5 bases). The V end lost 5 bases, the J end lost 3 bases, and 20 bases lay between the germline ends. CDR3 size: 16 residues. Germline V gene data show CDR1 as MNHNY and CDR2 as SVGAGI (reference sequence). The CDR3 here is CASSAVPWGVGYEQYF. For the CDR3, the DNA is TGTGCCAGCAGTGCGGTTCCCTGGGGAGTGGGCTACGAGCAGTACTTC.

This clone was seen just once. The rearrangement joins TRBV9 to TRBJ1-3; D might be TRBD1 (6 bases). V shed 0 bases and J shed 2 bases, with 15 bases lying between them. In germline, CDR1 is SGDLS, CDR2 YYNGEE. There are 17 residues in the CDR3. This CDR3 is CASSVGTVTSPGNTIYF. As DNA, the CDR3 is TGTGCCAGCAGCGTAGGGACAGTTACTTCCCCTGGAAACACCATATATTTT.

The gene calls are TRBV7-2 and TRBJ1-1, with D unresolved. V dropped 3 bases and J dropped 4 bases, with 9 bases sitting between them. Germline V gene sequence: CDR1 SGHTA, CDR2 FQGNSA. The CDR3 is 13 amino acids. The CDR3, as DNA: TGTGCCAGCAGCTTTATGGAGGGCACTGAAGCTTTCTTT. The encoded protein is CASSFMEGTEAFF.

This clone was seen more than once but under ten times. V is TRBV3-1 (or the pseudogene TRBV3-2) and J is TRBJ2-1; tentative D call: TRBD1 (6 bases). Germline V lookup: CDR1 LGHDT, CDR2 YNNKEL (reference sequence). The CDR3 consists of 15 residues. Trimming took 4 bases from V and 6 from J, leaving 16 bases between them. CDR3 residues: CASSLALGHLNEQFF. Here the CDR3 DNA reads TGTGCCAGCAGCCTTGCCCTGGGACACCTCAATGAGCAGTTCTTC.

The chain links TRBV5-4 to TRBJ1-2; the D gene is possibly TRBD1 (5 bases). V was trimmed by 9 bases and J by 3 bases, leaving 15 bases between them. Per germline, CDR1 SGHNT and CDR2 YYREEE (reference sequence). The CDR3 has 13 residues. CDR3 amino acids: CATSAGGYYGYTF. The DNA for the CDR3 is TGTGCCACCTCCGCGGGGGGGTACTATGGCTACACCTTC.

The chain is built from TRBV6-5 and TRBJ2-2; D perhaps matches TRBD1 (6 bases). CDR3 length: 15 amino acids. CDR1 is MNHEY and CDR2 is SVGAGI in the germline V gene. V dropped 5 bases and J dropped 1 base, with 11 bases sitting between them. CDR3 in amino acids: CASSPGTQNTGELFF. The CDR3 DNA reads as TGTGCCAGCAGTCCCGGGACACAGAACACCGGGGAGCTGTTTTTT.

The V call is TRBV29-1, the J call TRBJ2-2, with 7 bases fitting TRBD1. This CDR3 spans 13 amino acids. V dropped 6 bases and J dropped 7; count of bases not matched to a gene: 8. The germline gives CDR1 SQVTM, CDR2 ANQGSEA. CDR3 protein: CSVSQGVIGELFF. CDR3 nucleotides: TGCAGCGTCAGCCAGGGGGTCATCGGGGAGCTGTTTTTT.

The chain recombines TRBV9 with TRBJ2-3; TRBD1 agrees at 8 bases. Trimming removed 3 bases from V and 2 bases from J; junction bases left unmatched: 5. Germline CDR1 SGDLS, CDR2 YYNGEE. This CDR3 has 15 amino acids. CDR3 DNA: TGTGCCAGCAGCGCGGGACAGGAACCCACAGATACGCAGTATTTT. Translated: CASSAGQEPTDTQYF. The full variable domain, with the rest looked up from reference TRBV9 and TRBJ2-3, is DSGVTQTPKHLITATGQRVTLRCSPRSGDLSVYWYQQSLDQGLQFLIQYYNGEERAKGNILERFSAQQFPDLHSELNLSSLELGDSALYFCASSAGQEPTDTQYFGPGTRLTVL.

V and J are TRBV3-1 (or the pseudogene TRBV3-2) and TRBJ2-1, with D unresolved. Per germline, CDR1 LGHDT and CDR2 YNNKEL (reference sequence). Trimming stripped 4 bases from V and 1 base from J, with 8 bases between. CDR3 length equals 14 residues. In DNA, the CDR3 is TGTGCCAGCAGCCCAGTAAGTTCCTACAATGAGCAGTTCTTC. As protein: CASSPVSSYNEQFF.

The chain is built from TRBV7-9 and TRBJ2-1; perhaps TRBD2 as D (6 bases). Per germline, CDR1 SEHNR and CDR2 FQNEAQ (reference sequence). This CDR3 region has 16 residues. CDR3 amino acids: CAGGAQALSSYNEQFF. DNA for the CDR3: TGTGCTGGCGGGGCACAGGCGCTTAGCTCCTACAATGAGCAGTTCTTC.

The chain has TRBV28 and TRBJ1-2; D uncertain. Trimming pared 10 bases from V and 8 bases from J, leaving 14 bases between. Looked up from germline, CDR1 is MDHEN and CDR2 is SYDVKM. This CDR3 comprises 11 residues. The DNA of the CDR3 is TGTGCCACCTACGGCGGGTACGGCTACACCTTC. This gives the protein CATYGGYGYTF.

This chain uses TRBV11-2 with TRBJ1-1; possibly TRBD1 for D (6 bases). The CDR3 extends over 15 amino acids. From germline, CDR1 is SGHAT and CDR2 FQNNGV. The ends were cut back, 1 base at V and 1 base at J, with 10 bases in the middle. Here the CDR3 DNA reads TGTGCCAGCAGCTTAGTTACAGGGAAGAACACTGAAGCTTTCTTT. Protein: CASSLVTGKNTEAFF.

The CDR3 DNA follows: TGTGCCAGCAGTTCTTTACAGACCCGTGGCTACACCTTC. This sequence encodes CASSSLQTRGYTF. The chain uses TRBV28 and TRBJ1-2; D is undetermined. The CDR3 loop spans 13 amino acids. Trimming took 4 bases from V and 7 from J, leaving 13 bases between them. Germline V CDR1 and CDR2: MDHEN, SYDVKM.

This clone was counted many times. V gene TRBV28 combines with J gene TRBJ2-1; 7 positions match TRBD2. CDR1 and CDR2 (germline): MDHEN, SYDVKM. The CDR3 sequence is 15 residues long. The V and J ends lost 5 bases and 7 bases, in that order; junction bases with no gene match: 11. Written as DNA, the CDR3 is TGTGCCAGCAGTAGCCCCCTTGGCGGGAGTAATGAGCAGTTCTTC. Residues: CASSSPLGGSNEQFF.